The 15 T cell receptor beta chains reported below all come from one sample, sequenced in a study of T cell repertoires in cytomegalovirus infection. A single record per CDR3 protein comes from TCRdb applying MiXCR to the reads. The sample consists of about half a million distinct CDR3 sequences, about 42% of them appearing once. Which antigens these TCRs recognize remains unknown. The source was cultured PBMCs, collected from culture after CMV antigen stimulation. The origin of the receptors is a human donor in good health (CMV status not recorded). Some clones in this sample may be carry-over from other donors' samples.

The table lists this clonotype with a few counts. The genes are TRBV28 and TRBJ1-5; tentatively, D is TRBD1 (6 bases). The V gene lost 2 bases and the J gene lost 6 bases, with 11 bases spanning the gap. The germline V gene encodes CDR1 MDHEN and CDR2 SYDVKM. The CDR3 runs 14 residues. The CDR3: CASSLRGGPQPQHF. The CDR3 nucleotides read TGTGCCAGCAGTTTACGGGGGGGGCCTCAGCCCCAGCATTTT.

This clonotype was observed a few times. V usage is TRBV7-2 and J usage is TRBJ2-3; D remains ambiguous. The CDR3 length is 15 residues. The germline gives CDR1 SGHTA, CDR2 FQGNSA. V was pared by 5 bases and J by 1 base, with 13 bases between. CDR3 nucleotides: TGTGCCAGCAGCCGCGGTGGCGTCGGCACAGATACGCAGTATTTT. The encoded protein is CASSRGGVGTDTQYF.

The chain combines TRBV7-2 with TRBJ2-5; D call uncertain. CDR1 is SGHTA, CDR2 FQGNSA, per germline. Trimming removed 3 bases at V and 5 bases at J, with 13 bases between. The CDR3 totals 14 residues. Written as DNA, the CDR3 is TGTGCCAGCAGCTTTAGTTTGGCTGTGGAGACCCAGTACTTC. This encodes CASSFSLAVETQYF.

The chain links TRBV6-6 to TRBJ2-5; D may correspond to TRBD1 or TRBD2 (5 bases each). Germline CDR1 is MNHNY and CDR2 is SVGAGI (reference sequence). There are 16 residues in the CDR3. V was clipped by 0 bases and J by 1 base, with 12 bases between them. The DNA of the CDR3 is TGTGCCAGCAGTTACTCGAGAGGGACCCCCCAAGAGACCCAGTACTTC. Translation: CASSYSRGTPQETQYF.

This clonotype has more than one count but fewer than ten. The rearrangement uses TRBV11-2 and TRBJ2-2; TRBD2 matches 7 bases. The J segment lost 0 bases and the V segment lost 5 bases, leaving 9 bases of the junction unmatched. This CDR3 comprises 17 residues. Germline CDR1 is SGHAT and CDR2 is FQNNGV. The CDR3 DNA reads TGTGCCAGCAGCGGGGGGGTCCCCCGACCGAACACCGGGGAGCTGTTTTTT. It is translated as CASSGGVPRPNTGELFF.

This chain joins TRBV5-6 and TRBJ2-2, with D unclear. V shed 1 base and J shed 3 bases, with 13 bases lying between them. The CDR3 length is 16 residues. Germline V gene lookup returns CDR1 SGHDT and CDR2 YYEEEE. The CDR3 bases are TGTGCCAGCAGCTTGCCCGAAGGGTTGTACACCGGGGAGCTGTTTTTT. Protein: CASSLPEGLYTGELFF.

This clonotype was found a few times. V is TRBV7-6 and J is TRBJ2-3, with 8 bases fitting TRBD2. Germline V CDR1 and CDR2: SGHVS, FNYEAQ. The CDR3 is 16 amino acids. Trimming cost V 1 base and J 6 bases; bases outside gene matches: 9. The CDR3 loop reads CASSLERGTRRDTQYF. DNA for the CDR3: TGTGCCAGCAGCTTAGAGCGGGGGACCCGCAGGGATACGCAGTATTTT.

J is TRBJ1-6 and V is TRBV6-1; D gene uncertain. The CDR3 extends over 13 amino acids. V was pared by 3 bases and J by 9 bases, with 9 bases between. Per the germline V gene, CDR1 is MNHNS and CDR2 is SASEGT. The CDR3: CASSDWERSPLHF. CDR3 coding DNA: TGTGCCAGCAGTGATTGGGAGCGTTCACCCCTCCACTTT.

This clonotype has more than one count but fewer than ten. The rearrangement joins TRBV7-8 to TRBJ2-7; TRBD1 agrees at 8 bases. CDR3 size: 15 residues. Looked up from germline, CDR1 is SGHVS and CDR2 is FQNEAQ. J lost 2 bases, V lost 5 bases, and 8 bases had no gene match. CDR3 sequence: CASSERQGRPYEQYF. In DNA form, the CDR3 reads TGTGCCAGCAGCGAAAGACAGGGGCGGCCCTACGAGCAGTACTTC. Using reference TRBV7-8 and TRBJ2-7 for the parts outside the CDR3, the full variable domain is GAGVSQSPRYKVAKRGQDVALRCDPISGHVSLFWYQQALGQGPEFLTYFQNEAQLDKSGLPSDRFFAERPEGSVSTLKIQRTQQEDSAVYLCASSERQGRPYEQYFGPGTRLTVT.

The chain employs TRBV6-2 or TRBV6-3 and TRBJ2-1, with 9 bases aligning to TRBD1. V lost 2 bases and J lost 5; bases outside the gene matches: 19. CDR3 size: 20 residues. Germline CDR1 reads MNHEY; CDR2 reads SVGEGT. As DNA, the CDR3 is TGTGCCAGCAGTTACGTGAGATCTGCACAGGGGGCCGTCGGAGACAATGAGCAGTTCTTC. It yields the protein CASSYVRSAQGAVGDNEQFF.

V usage is TRBV11-2 and J usage is TRBJ1-4; D may be TRBD1 (5 bases). The CDR3 has 15 residues. Trimming removed 6 bases from V and 7 bases from J, with 18 bases in between. Germline values: CDR1 SGHAT, CDR2 FQNNGV. As DNA, the CDR3 is TGTGCCAGCAGTACGGGACCCAGCGGCAGTGAAAAACTGTTTTTT. This translates into CASSTGPSGSEKLFF.

The V call is TRBV28, the J call TRBJ1-1, with a weak D call TRBD1 (5 bases). The CDR3 totals 17 residues. Germline CDR1 and CDR2: MDHEN and SYDVKM. Trimming took off 7 bases at V and 3 bases at J, with 24 bases between the two ends. CDR3 nucleotides: TGTGCCAGCACCCCTGGGGGGATTGTTAATCAGGACACTGAAGCTTTCTTT. Its translation: CASTPGGIVNQDTEAFF. Using reference TRBV28 and TRBJ1-1 for the parts outside the CDR3, the full variable domain is DVKVTQSSRYLVKRTGEKVFLECVQDMDHENMFWYRQDPGLGLRLIYFSYDVKMKEKGDIPEGYSVSREKKERFSLILESASTNQTSMYLCASTPGGIVNQDTEAFFGQGTRLTVV.

The rearrangement joins TRBV12-3 or TRBV12-4 to TRBJ2-5; TRBD2 aligns across 12 bases. Losses at the gene ends were 4 bases for V and 3 bases for J; bases not matched to a gene: 6. The CDR3 is 16 residues long. DNA for the CDR3: TGTGCCAGCAGTTCCCCTAGCGGGGGGGCCAAAGAGACCCAGTACTTC. Encoded protein: CASSSPSGGAKETQYF.

The chain couples TRBV10-3 to TRBJ1-4; 7 bases agree with TRBD1. CDR3 length: 14 amino acids. Trimming at V came to 4 bases and at J to 8 bases, leaving 7 bases not matched to a gene. Germline lookup yields CDR1 ENHRY and CDR2 SYGVKD. DNA of the CDR3: TGTGCCATCAGTGCAGGGGGTGGAGGGGAAAAACTGTTTTTT. It encodes CAISAGGGGEKLFF.

The chain has TRBV6-5 and TRBJ2-1; D is perhaps TRBD2 (6 bases). Per germline, CDR1 MNHEY and CDR2 SVGAGI. Trimming shortened V by 4 bases and J by 7 bases, and 20 bases separated the two germline ends. The CDR3 contains 16 residues. The CDR3: CASSSPGEIPQNEQFF. The CDR3 nucleotides read TGTGCCAGCAGTTCCCCGGGGGAAATCCCACAGAATGAGCAGTTCTTC.